Below, 22 T cell receptor beta chains from the same sample are listed, as sequenced in a study of neurological immune-mediated disorders. Via MiXCR, TCRdb re-called the 5' RACE reads, giving one row per CDR3 protein. Counted here are around 23,000 distinct CDR3 sequences, around an eighth occurring once; the ten biggest clones make up 16%. The sequenced sample was PBMCs. The receptors shown here come from a woman in her thirties or forties with HTLV-1-associated myelopathy (HAM/TSP).

In this sample, this clonotype turned up many times. The chain links TRBV14 to TRBJ2-7; weak D call: TRBD1 (5 bases). V dropped 3 bases and J dropped 6 bases, with 9 bases sitting between them. Germline CDR1 reads SGHDN; CDR2 reads FVKESK. The CDR3 loop spans 12 amino acids. CDR3 sequence reads: CASSQDMCEQYV. CDR3 sequence (DNA): TGTGCCAGCAGCCAGGACATGTGCGAGCAGTACGTC.

By proportion, this clonotype is medium-sized. V and J are TRBV7-9 and TRBJ1-2, with a weak D call TRBD1 (6 bases). This CDR3 region has 15 residues. Germline CDR1 is SEHNR and CDR2 is FQNEAQ (reference sequence). V was trimmed by 4 bases and J by 2 bases, leaving 14 bases between them. The CDR3 bases are TGTGCCAGCAGCTCTTCTGGAGGACAGAACTATGGCTACACCTTC. This codes for CASSSSGGQNYGYTF.

Remarks on this clonotype: The conserved final phenylalanine or tryptophan is absent from the CDR3, which likely points to a read error. The CDR3 loop reads CASNTRETQYL. The CDR3, as DNA: TGTGCCAGCAACACCCGGGAGACCCAGTACTTA. The rearrangement uses TRBV6-6 and TRBJ2-5; D is uncertain. Per germline, CDR1 MNHNY and CDR2 SVGAGI (reference sequence). The CDR3 runs 11 residues. The V and J ends lost 7 bases and 5 bases respectively, with 8 bases between them.

This clonotype showed up many times. This chain links TRBV20-1 with TRBJ2-3, with 7 bases aligning to TRBD1. V gave up 4 bases and J gave up 2 bases; unmatched junction bases: 6. The length of the CDR3 is 14 residues. The V gene's germline CDR1 is DFQATT and CDR2 SNEGSKA (reference sequence). The CDR3 bases are TGCAGTGCTACCTGGGACAGTAACACAGATACGCAGTATTTT. Amino acid sequence: CSATWDSNTDTQYF.

This clonotype was picked up many times. This chain joins TRBV5-1 and TRBJ2-3, with 11 bases fitting TRBD1. The ends lost 4 bases at V and 4 bases at J; junction bases unmatched: 5. The germline gives CDR1 SGHRS, CDR2 YFSETQ. The CDR3 spans 15 residues. This chain's CDR3 is CASSLGQGGADTQYF. The CDR3 bases are TGCGCCAGCAGCCTGGGACAGGGGGGGGCAGATACGCAGTATTTT.

This clonotype was picked up many times. The V and J genes are TRBV20-1 and TRBJ2-5; 9 nucleotides agree with TRBD2. CDR3 length equals 15 residues. The germline V gene encodes CDR1 DFQATT and CDR2 SNEGSKA (reference sequence). V shed 2 bases, J shed 2 bases, and the junction held 6 bases outside the gene matches. Here the CDR3 DNA reads TGCAGTGCTAGACGGGCGGCGGGGGGGCAAGAGACCCAGTACTTC. It specifies CSARRAAGGQETQYF.

This clonotype was picked up many times. The chain recombines TRBV6-5 with TRBJ2-5; 7 bases match TRBD2. Germline V lookup: CDR1 MNHEY, CDR2 SVGAGI. The CDR3 loop spans 15 amino acids. The J segment lost 2 bases and the V segment lost 0 bases, leaving 3 bases of the junction unmatched. The CDR3 reads CASSYSAGVQETQYF. For the CDR3, the DNA is TGTGCCAGCAGTTACTCTGCGGGGGTGCAAGAGACCCAGTACTTC.

This clonotype showed up many times. This chain links TRBV2 with TRBJ1-6; D is possibly TRBD1 (5 bases). Trimming removed 4 bases at V and 0 bases at J, with 16 bases between. CDR3 size: 18 residues. Germline CDR1 and CDR2: SNHLY and FYNNEI. The CDR3 DNA reads TGTGCCAGCAGTGCCTCGCTAGGGGTGAACTCCTATAATTCACCCCTCCACTTT. It specifies CASSASLGVNSYNSPLHF.

This clonotype was counted a single time. The rearrangement links TRBV19 to TRBJ2-3, with D possibly TRBD2 on 5 matching bases. V was shortened by 10 bases and J by 3 bases, with 14 bases between the two germline ends. The CDR3 has 13 amino acids. Germline CDR1 is LNHDA and CDR2 is SQIVND (reference sequence). For the CDR3, the DNA is TGTGCCAATAGGTGGGGAGCAACAGATACGCAGTATTTT. Its translation is CANRWGATDTQYF.

The sample holds many counts of this clonotype. The rearrangement links TRBV20-1 to TRBJ2-5; D is unclear. This CDR3 is 10 amino acids long. Deletions cut 6 bases from V and 5 bases from J, with 7 bases between. In germline, CDR1 is DFQATT, CDR2 SNEGSKA (reference sequence). CDR3: CSAQYETQYF. The CDR3 bases are TGCAGTGCCCAGTATGAGACCCAGTACTTC.

This clonotype was detected ten times or more. The V gene is TRBV10-3, the J gene TRBJ1-1, with D hard to call. Germline-derived CDR1 and CDR2 are ENHRY and SYGVKD. Trimming shortened V by 6 bases and J by 4 bases, and 9 bases separated the two germline ends. This CDR3 is built from 12 residues. The CDR3 DNA is TGTGCCATCAGAAGGACGGGCACTGAAGCTTTCTTT. This encodes CAIRRTGTEAFF.

This clonotype was counted many times. The chain has TRBV5-1 and TRBJ2-1; the match to TRBD2 covers 12 bases. The CDR3 spans 17 residues. V was pared by 0 bases and J by 6 bases, with 7 bases of the junction left unmatched. Per germline, CDR1 SGHRS and CDR2 YFSETQ. CDR3 coding DNA: TGCGCCAGCAGCTTGGGGACTAGCGGGGCCCTCCGCAATGAGCAGTTCTTC. Translating it yields CASSLGTSGALRNEQFF.

In its sample, this clonotype was seen once. This may stem from a read error, because a much larger clone lies one nucleotide away. This rearrangement joins TRBV6-6 to TRBJ1-1, with no clear D. CDR3 length: 15 residues. Germline V gene data show CDR1 as MNHNY and CDR2 as SVGAGI (reference sequence). Trimming shortened V by 2 bases and J by 0 bases, and 10 bases separated the two germline ends. The DNA of the CDR3 is TGTGCCAGCAGTTACACGCGAATTTTGAACACTGAAGCTTTCTTT. Residues: CASSYTRILNTEAFF.

This clonotype came up many times. CDR3 region: CSASQQRGLNIQYF. CDR3 sequence (DNA): TGCAGTGCTAGCCAACAGAGGGGCTTGAACATTCAGTACTTC. This chain uses TRBV20-1 with TRBJ2-4; D may correspond to TRBD1 or TRBD2 (5 bases each). There are 14 residues in the CDR3. Trimming took off 3 bases at V and 7 bases at J, with 16 bases between the two ends. The germline V gene encodes CDR1 DFQATT and CDR2 SNEGSKA (reference sequence).

This clonotype was recorded many times. The V and J genes are TRBV2 and TRBJ2-3; TRBD1 aligns across 8 bases. With 7 bases clipped from V and 1 base from J, the junction kept 4 bases outside the gene matches. The CDR3 contains 14 residues. The germline CDR1 and CDR2 sequences are SNHLY and FYNNEI. CDR3 sequence reads: CASTGTGRTDTQYF. The CDR3 DNA reads TGTGCCAGCACCGGGACAGGACGCACAGATACGCAGTATTTT.

This clonotype was found a few times. CDR3 DNA: TGCGCCAGCAGCCAAACAGGACTAGCTGCGGGCACCGGGGAGCTGTTTTTT. It codes for CASSQTGLAAGTGELFF. This chain joins TRBV5-1 and TRBJ2-2; TRBD2 agrees at 8 bases. The V segment lost 4 bases and the J segment 4 bases; nucleotides outside the gene matches: 12. The length of the CDR3 is 17 residues. Germline CDR1 is SGHRS and CDR2 is YFSETQ.

This clonotype is medium-sized in the sample. This chain's CDR3 is CASRGEAAGEQFF. CDR3 coding DNA: TGCGCCAGCAGGGGGGAAGCCGCCGGTGAGCAGTTCTTC. This chain joins TRBV10-1 and TRBJ2-1, with D possibly called TRBD1 or TRBD2 (5 bases each). Trimming stripped 6 bases from V and 9 bases from J, with 15 bases between. CDR1 is WNHNN and CDR2 is SYGVQD in the germline V gene (reference sequence). The CDR3 runs 13 residues.

This chain links TRBV20-1 with TRBJ1-6; D remains ambiguous. This CDR3 has 14 residues. Per germline, CDR1 DFQATT and CDR2 SNEGSKA (reference sequence). The germline V and J ends were trimmed by 1 base and 8 bases, with 12 bases remaining between them. Written as DNA, the CDR3 is TGCAGTGCTAGAGGTTACAGACACGATTCACCCCTCCACTTT. Residues: CSARGYRHDSPLHF.

This clonotype came up many times. The rearrangement uses TRBV5-1 and TRBJ1-6, with a weak D call TRBD1 (5 bases). Germline V lookup: CDR1 SGHRS, CDR2 YFSETQ. V was pared by 2 bases and J by 10 bases, with 16 bases between. The length of the CDR3 is 15 residues. The DNA for the CDR3 is TGCGCCAGCAGCTTATCTCTGGACATCAACTCACCCCTCCACTTT. Residues: CASSLSLDINSPLHF.

The chain links TRBV27 to TRBJ2-3, with D tentatively TRBD1 or TRBD2 (5 bases each). The V end lost 5 bases, the J end lost 8 bases, and 17 bases lay between the germline ends. Germline V gene sequence: CDR1 MNHEY, CDR2 SMNVEV (reference sequence). This CDR3 contains 14 residues. CDR3 bases: TGTGCCAGCAGTCTACGAGGGGCTGGGGGTACGCAGTATTTT. The encoded protein is CASSLRGAGGTQYF.

The sample holds many counts of this clonotype. This chain connects TRBV20-1 to TRBJ1-6; D remains ambiguous. This CDR3 comprises 18 residues. CDR1 and CDR2 (germline): DFQATT, SNEGSKA (reference sequence). Trimming stripped 4 bases from V and 0 bases from J, with 19 bases between. The CDR3 bases are TGCAGTGCTAAAGACGGCCGGGTTGCGAGCTCCTATAATTCACCCCTCCACTTT. As protein: CSAKDGRVASSYNSPLHF.

The chain carries TRBV6-2 or TRBV6-3 and TRBJ2-1, with D maybe TRBD2 (6 bases). V lost 6 bases to trimming and J lost 2 bases, with 20 bases between them. The CDR3 has 17 amino acids. Looked up from germline, CDR1 is MNHEY and CDR2 is SVGEGT. The CDR3 loop is CASSYPPRRGPYNEQFF. The CDR3 DNA follows: TGTGCCAGCAGCTACCCGCCCAGGCGGGGACCCTACAATGAGCAGTTCTTC.